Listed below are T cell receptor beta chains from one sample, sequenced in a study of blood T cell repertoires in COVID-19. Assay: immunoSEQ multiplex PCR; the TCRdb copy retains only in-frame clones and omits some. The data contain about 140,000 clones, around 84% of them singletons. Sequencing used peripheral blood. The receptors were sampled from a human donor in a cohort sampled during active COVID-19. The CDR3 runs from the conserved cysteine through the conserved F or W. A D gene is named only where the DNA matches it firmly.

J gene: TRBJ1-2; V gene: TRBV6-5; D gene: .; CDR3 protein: CASKMRGHSYGYTF; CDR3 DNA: TGTGCCAGCAAAATGCGGGGGCACTCTTATGGCTACACCTTC
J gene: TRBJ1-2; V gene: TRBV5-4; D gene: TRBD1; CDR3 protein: CASSPSAGQGSYGYTF; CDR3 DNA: TGTGCCAGCAGCCCCAGCGCCGGACAGGGAAGCTATGGCTACACCTTC
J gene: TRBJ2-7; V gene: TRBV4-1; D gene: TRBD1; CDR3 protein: CASSRTGAFYEQYF; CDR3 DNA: TGCGCCAGCAGTCGGACAGGGGCCTTCTACGAGCAGTACTTC
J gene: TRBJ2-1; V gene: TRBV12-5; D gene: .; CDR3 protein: CASATYNEQFF; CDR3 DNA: TGTGCTAGTGCCACTTACAATGAGCAGTTCTTC
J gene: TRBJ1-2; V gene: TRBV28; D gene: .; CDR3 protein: CASQPLSYGYTF; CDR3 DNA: TGTGCTTCCCAACCACTGAGCTATGGCTACACCTTC
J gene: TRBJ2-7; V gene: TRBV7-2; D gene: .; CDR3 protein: CASSLAYTYEQYF; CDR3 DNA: TGTGCCAGCAGCTTAGCGTATACCTACGAGCAGTACTTC
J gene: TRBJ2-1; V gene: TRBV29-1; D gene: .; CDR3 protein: CSHSRGPEQFF; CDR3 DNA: TGCAGTCACAGCAGGGGTCCCGAGCAGTTCTTC
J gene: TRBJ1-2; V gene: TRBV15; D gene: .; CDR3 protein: CATSKWGVSGYTF; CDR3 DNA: TGTGCCACCAGCAAGTGGGGGGTATCTGGCTACACCTTC
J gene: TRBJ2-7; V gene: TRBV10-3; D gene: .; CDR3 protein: CAISDGLFYEQYF; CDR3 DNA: TGTGCCATCAGTGACGGTCTGTTTTACGAGCAGTACTTC
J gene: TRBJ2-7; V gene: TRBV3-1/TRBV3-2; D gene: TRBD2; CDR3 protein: CASSQVAPSGISYEQYF; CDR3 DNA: TGTGCCAGCAGCCAAGTTGCCCCTAGCGGGATTTCCTACGAGCAGTACTTC
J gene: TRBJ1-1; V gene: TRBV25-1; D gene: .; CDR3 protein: CASRSQGWGTKAFF; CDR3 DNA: TGTGCCAGCAGGTCACAGGGTTGGGGTACGAAAGCTTTCTTT